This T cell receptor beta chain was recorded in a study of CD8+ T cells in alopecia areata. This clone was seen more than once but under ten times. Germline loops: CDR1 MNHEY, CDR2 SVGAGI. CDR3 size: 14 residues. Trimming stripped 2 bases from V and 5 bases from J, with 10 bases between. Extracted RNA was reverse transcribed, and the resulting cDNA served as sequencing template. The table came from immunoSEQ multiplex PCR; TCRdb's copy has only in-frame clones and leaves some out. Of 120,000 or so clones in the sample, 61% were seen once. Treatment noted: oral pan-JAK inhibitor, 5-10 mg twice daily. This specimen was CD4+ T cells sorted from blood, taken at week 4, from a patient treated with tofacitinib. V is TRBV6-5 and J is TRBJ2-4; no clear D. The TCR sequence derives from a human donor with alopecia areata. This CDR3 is CASSYGDDENIQYF. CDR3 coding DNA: TGTGCCAGCAGTTACGGTGATGACGAAAACATTCAGTACTTC.